The T cell receptor (beta chain) under discussion was sequenced for a study of cytomegalovirus exposure and HLA in healthy donors (TCRdb year 2017). The study in broad terms: An earlier analysis of 587 of the donors reported 250 to 300 Gb of sequence data and around 110 million unique TCR beta sequences from 150 million to 200 million T cells. Approximately 300 gigabases of sequencing data and approximately 91 million unique TCR sequences made up an early release that covered fewer than 650 HLA-typed donors. Of the 300 to 450 genotyped donors, 65% to 90% were placed in the genetic ancestry cluster associated with self-reported Caucasian donors. The study was designed to test whether signatures of past pathogen exposure could be identified by cataloging public T cell receptors. The study profiled the T cell repertoires of 550 to 700 subjects by immunosequencing and related them to cytomegalovirus serostatus. A separate validation cohort of 100 to 150 different subjects was used in addition to the approximately 640-subject first cohort. The study combined high-throughput TCR immunosequencing, statistical association of individual TCRs with disease status, and machine learning to predict cytomegalovirus infection status. A later analysis re-analyzed previously published TCR beta repertoires from hundreds of donors and added high-resolution HLA genotyping to study TCR occurrence patterns. Rather than using new phenotypic data, the later analysis identified candidate immune exposures from TCR beta sequences and from how often those sequences occurred across donors. To decide whether each TCR beta V gene segment behaved as functional or pseudogenic, an earlier analysis of some 600 of the donors relied on high-throughput TCR beta sequencing. Donor age, sex, ethnicity and CMV serostatus were compiled alongside the repertoire data. A later genetic analysis took genome-wide SNP genotypes for about 55% of the roughly 700 donors and used that subset as a discovery cohort. Every discovery cohort repertoire had been produced on one sequencing platform. HLA typing covered class I and class II loci at four-digit resolution. Typing coverage differed by locus: A, B, C, DRB1 and DQB1 were typed in about 629-630 donors, DQA1 in about 500, DPA1 in 600 to 610, and DPB1 in 450 to 490. A handful of DR-DQ haplotypes were handled as single units for association and clustering because linkage in the cohort was strong. Across 300 to 400 genotyped donors of the cohort, an average of approximately 240,000 unique TCR beta nucleotide sequences per donor were sequenced, and roughly a sixth of those sequences were non-productive.

About this clone: No cognate antigen has been identified for it. Base qualities are missing; no much larger clone stands one base away.

The CDR3 runs 14 residues from the cysteine to the phenylalanine. The retained sequence is limited to the CDR3, 42 bases, with the frame set at the first base. The junction carries 6 bases between V and J, which are trimmed by 1 base and 0 bases respectively. According to the germline V gene (reference sequence), CDR1 reads SGHNT and CDR2 reads YYREEE. Paper-wide results and their limitations: Cytomegalovirus status was reported to be diagnosed by the classifier with high specificity and sensitivity in both the original and validation cohorts. Some IMGT-functional V segments, including TRBV6-2 and TRBV6-3, could not be distinguished by the 87-base-pair reads and were therefore excluded. Presence/absence analyses assumed roughly uniform sequencing depth across donors, an assumption that may not hold. In a later analysis, HLA-associated TCR beta chains were found to be more clonally expanded and to have lower generation probabilities than equally common non-associated chains. While some public TCRs were present in many individuals, most TCR sequences turned up only very rarely across donors. A further reported finding was that TCR beta sequences accurately predicted the HLA-A and HLA-B alleles for most subjects in the first cohort. The authors suggested that the approach could potentially be generalized to other disease states and immunological phenotypes. An earlier analysis of 450 to 750 of the donors showed that most TCR beta V segments appeared in productive rearrangements either about 87% or about 30% of the time, which broadly matched IMGT annotations. Because HLA typing was missing for some donors at each locus, association tests included only the typed subset. In a later analysis, TCR association rates were found to vary across HLA loci, with the most associated TCRs seen for DRB1 alleles and the fewest for HLA-C alleles. A few of the identified cytomegalovirus-associated TCR beta chains were confirmed in vitro to be specific for cytomegalovirus antigens. A later genetic analysis associated a missense DCLRE1C variant with V-gene and J-gene trimming of TCR beta chains, and an independent cohort replicated the association. In a later analysis, several top co-occurrence clusters were reported to appear linked to parvovirus B19, influenza, CMV and Epstein-Barr virus. For the cohort, immune exposure information was limited to CMV serostatus. Specific HLA alleles were associated with 16,951 TCR beta sequences at a false discovery rate of 0.05 in a later analysis. The cohort was sequenced for TCR beta chains only, and without alpha or paired-chain data the features that could be detected were limited. In a later genetic analysis, fewer N-insertions in productive TCRs were reported among donors in an Asian-associated ancestry cluster than the roughly 700-donor mean. In a later analysis, most CMV-associated TCR beta chains were found to appear HLA-restricted, with HLA associations seemingly driven largely by CMV exposure. The study gave a list of 150 to 200 TCR beta chains associated with cytomegalovirus. Assigning TCR associations to individual alleles was difficult when HLA alleles, especially DR and DQ, strongly co-occurred. Correlated functional status among segregating V segments might be attributable to linkage disequilibrium, but an unknown experimental factor could not be ruled out. The sequencing pipeline was judged likely to have produced a cluster of highly shared sequence variants as a technical artifact. Because counts were too low, fewer than 20 rarely observed V segments, including chromosome 9 orphons, were excluded from the earlier analysis of 587 of the donors.

In total, approximately 700 healthy bone marrow donors made up the cohort. Cohort members were all nominally healthy when sampled, although unrecorded immune exposures were likely present. The donor was CMV seropositive and was included in the group of 250 to 350 seropositive cohort members. Every donor gave a peripheral blood sample, and the peripheral blood mononuclear cells from that sample were used for TCR beta sequencing. The Qiagen DNeasy Blood Extraction Kit was used to extract genomic DNA from the blood cell samples. The library was made by the immunoSEQ multiplex PCR assay. For the multiplex PCR, a mixture combining 60 forward primers for TCR Vbeta segments and 13 reverse primers for TCR Jbeta segments was used. Amplification of the CDR3 region of rearranged TCR beta genes was performed with a multiplex PCR assay on genomic DNA. Amplified TCR beta libraries were sequenced as 87-base-pair reads on the Illumina HiSeq System. Regarding the original processing steps: Across the roughly 700 repertoires, a later analysis counted approximately 83 million unique TCR beta chains, roughly 11 million of which were shared by at least two donors. A nearest-neighbor algorithm error-corrected the raw reads and collapsed the reads into unique sequences, merging closely related sequences to remove PCR and sequencing errors. CDR3 sequences were aligned to IMGT reference sequences to assign V, D and J gene segments. For a sequence to be retained, a match of at least six nucleotides to both a V gene segment and a J gene segment was required. A rearrangement was called productive if the CDR3 had no stop codons and remained in frame with V and J, and every other rearrangement was called non-productive. Following IMGT convention, CDR3 was defined as the stretch from the second conserved V-encoded cysteine up to the conserved J-encoded phenylalanine. The earlier analysis of 500 to 600 of the donors excluded sequences that lacked an unambiguous match to a single V gene segment. An earlier analysis of approximately 590 of the donors called V segments functional above 56.7% productive rearrangements and segregating when the between-donor standard deviation exceeded 5%. A statistical classification framework was built to diagnose cytomegalovirus status from the catalog of TCR beta chain sequences. A later analysis assigned V and J genes by comparing TCR nucleotide sequences with IMGT/GENE-DB human TR gene sequences. Using the TCRdist pipeline, a later analysis assigned CDR3 sequences along with most-parsimonious VDJ recombination scenarios. In a later analysis, every TCR beta chain was defined by the combination of its CDR3 amino acid sequence and its V-gene family, and reads without a unique V-gene family were dropped. In a later analysis, 450 to 600 highly shared, low-generation-probability nucleotide sequences were removed to address suspected cross-contamination and a sequencing artifact. In a later analysis, a clonal expansion index was calculated for each public chain from normalized within-repertoire ranks of inferred template counts. In a later analysis, generation probabilities were computed using a VDJ recombination model fitted to out-of-frame rearrangements, and the results were checked against IGoR. Hypergeometric tests were used in a later analysis to score TCR-TCR, TCR-HLA and TCR-CMV co-occurrence, with a repertoire-size bias correction applied to the TCR pairs. A later analysis estimated false discovery rates by permuting HLA or CMV assignments 20 times. In a later analysis, co-occurring TCRs were grouped using DBSCAN, with TCRdist sequence similarity added in when clustering inside HLA-allele-positive subsets. Co-occurrence clustering excluded repertoires with fewer than 30,000 or more than 120,000 public chains, plus five with anomalous nucleotide sharing. Here the immuneACCESS table is served through TCRdb, limited to in-frame sequences with V and J called. Missing clones are a known gap in these copies; in checked studies unresolved V genes cover under half, and the rest lacks a known reason. The V and J calls and clone size were taken over from that table, and D and trimming were inferred from the DNA. This sample is represented by approximately 160,000 clones; over 70% of them were singletons. The ten largest clonotypes hold around 7.3% of the sample.

The clonotype was recovered from a man aged 25 to 40 in good health and CMV-seropositive. What was sequenced was PBMCs. The rearrangement combines TRBV5-4 with TRBJ2-3; the D gene cannot be resolved reliably. The encoded CDR3 is CASSLSPSTDTQYF. The sequenced DNA is TGTGCCAGCAGCTTGTCCCCTAGCACAGATACGCAGTATTTT.